One and the same sample provided the 12 T cell receptor beta chains below, sequenced in a study of OX40 agonist ivuxolimab in advanced cancers. The assay was immunoSEQ multiplex PCR, and TCRdb's table has in-frame clones only and misses some. The sample contains 95,000 to 100,000 clones, roughly 83% of which appear only once. The sample here was CD4+ or CD8+ T cells sorted from blood, taken in a trial of the OX40 agonist ivuxolimab. These receptors were taken from an adult with an advanced solid tumor such as melanoma, head and neck, liver or kidney cancer.

This clone was seen a few times. The chain joins TRBV7-3 to TRBJ2-2; D is undetermined. The CDR3 contains 13 residues. Trimming removed 4 bases at V and 0 bases at J, with 3 bases between. Per germline, CDR1 SGHTA and CDR2 FQGTGA. CDR3 DNA sequence: TGTGCCAGCAGCTGGACGAACACCGGGGAGCTGTTTTTT. This gives the protein CASSWTNTGELFF.

This chain links TRBV19 with TRBJ1-2, with 7 bases lining up with TRBD1. The CDR3 is made up of 13 amino acids. Germline values: CDR1 LNHDA, CDR2 SQIVND (reference sequence). V shed 3 bases, J shed 4 bases, and the junction held 2 bases outside the gene matches. This CDR3 reads CASSMTGIYGYTF. The DNA for the CDR3 is TGTGCCAGTAGTATGACAGGGATCTATGGCTACACCTTC.

The chain is built from TRBV18 and TRBJ2-7; tentatively, D is TRBD1 or TRBD2 (7 bases each). CDR3 size: 15 residues. From germline, CDR1 is KGHSH and CDR2 LQKENI. V gave up 0 bases and J gave up 4 bases, with 13 bases separating them. DNA of the CDR3: TGTGCCAGCTCACCACCGCCAGGGGGGGCTTACGAGCAGTACTTC. It encodes CASSPPPGGAYEQYF.

The gene calls are TRBV21-1 and TRBJ2-5; TRBD1, the table's D call, was not compared with the DNA. TRBV21-1 is marked as a pseudogene. The CDR3 extends over 16 amino acids. CDR3 loop: CASSRWTPYIQETQYF. The DNA for the CDR3 is TGTGCCAGCAGCAGATGGACACCTTACATTCAAGAGACCCAGTACTTC.

The chain links TRBV30 to TRBJ1-6, with D perhaps TRBD1 (6 bases). V was trimmed by 0 bases and J by 7 bases, leaving 13 bases between them. Per germline, CDR1 GTSNPN and CDR2 SVGIG (reference sequence). This CDR3 is built from 15 residues. Written as DNA, the CDR3 is TGTGCCTGGAGTGTACCGGGGGCAGGCAATTCACCCCTCCACTTT. As protein: CAWSVPGAGNSPLHF. Supplemented by reference TRBV30 and TRBJ1-6, the full variable domain reads SQTIHQWPATLVQPVGSPLSLECTVEGTSNPNLYWYRQAAGRGLQLLFYSVGIGQISSEVPQNLSASRPQDRQFILSSKKLLLSDSGFYLCAWSVPGAGNSPLHFGNGTRLTVT.

V and J are TRBV18 and TRBJ2-1; D not certain. Germline V lookup: CDR1 KGHSH, CDR2 LQKENI. The CDR3 is 15 residues long. V lost 3 bases and J 5 bases, leaving 14 bases between the germline ends. CDR3 in DNA: TGTGCCAGCTCACCGGACGGCCTGGTGGACAATGAGCAGTTCTTC. Residues: CASSPDGLVDNEQFF.

The V and J genes are TRBV7-2 and TRBJ1-1, with 8 bases that match TRBD1. V was clipped by 5 bases and J by 6 bases; unmatched bases: 8. Germline CDR1 is SGHTA and CDR2 is FQGNSA. This CDR3 spans 14 amino acids. This CDR3 reads CASSPGQGKAEAFF. In DNA form, the CDR3 reads TGTGCCAGCAGCCCAGGACAGGGAAAAGCTGAAGCTTTCTTT.

The chain recombines TRBV7-2 with TRBJ1-2; D gene unclear. This CDR3 has 15 residues. V lost 6 bases and J lost 0, with 14 bases in between. Looked up from germline, CDR1 is SGHTA and CDR2 is FQGNSA. The CDR3 protein is CASSLPQQANYGYTF. The CDR3 nucleotides read TGTGCCAGCAGTTTACCACAGCAAGCTAACTATGGCTACACCTTC.

Concerning this clone: At one of its ends the junction is not consistent with the germline gene, which may arise from a read error. The chain carries TRBV2 and TRBJ2-3, with D possibly called TRBD1 or TRBD2 (5 bases each). The CDR3 extends over 12 amino acids. The germline CDR1 and CDR2 sequences are SNHLY and FYNNEI. CDR3 sequence (DNA): TGTGCCAGCAGCGGCACCAGGGATCGGAGGAATTTT. It is translated as CASSGTRDRRNF. Full variable domain (rest looked up from reference TRBV2 and TRBJ2-3): EPEVTQTPSHQVTQMGQEVILRCVPISNHLYFYWYRQILGQKVEFLVSFYNNEISEKSEIFDDQFSVERPDGSNFTLKIRSTKLEDSAMYFCASSGTRDRRNFGPGTRLTVL.

J is TRBJ2-2 and V is TRBV27; TRBD1 agrees at 8 bases. The V segment lost 1 base and the J segment 5 bases; nucleotides outside the gene matches: 6. The CDR3 length is 16 residues. In germline, CDR1 is MNHEY, CDR2 SMNVEV (reference sequence). CDR3 DNA sequence: TGTGCCAGCAGTTTATGGCAGGGGGCTGGGACCGGGGAGCTGTTTTTT. This translates into CASSLWQGAGTGELFF.

The CDR3 sequence: CAGPGVVNTGELFF. CDR3 in DNA: TGTGCCGGACCAGGGGTCGTCAACACCGGGGAGCTGTTTTTT. The rearrangement links TRBV30 to TRBJ2-2, with D possibly TRBD1 on 6 matching bases. Trimming left V 8 bases short and J 2 bases short, with 15 bases between. Germline V gene data show CDR1 as GTSNPN and CDR2 as SVGIG (reference sequence). The CDR3 is made up of 14 amino acids.

This sequence joins TRBV9 and TRBJ2-7; TRBD1 matches 7 bases. From germline, CDR1 is SGDLS and CDR2 YYNGEE. The CDR3 runs to 14 residues. Trimming at V came to 4 bases and at J to 3 bases, leaving 7 bases not matched to a gene. The CDR3 reads CASSPPGQSYEQYF. CDR3 nucleotide sequence: TGTGCCAGCAGCCCCCCGGGACAGAGCTACGAGCAGTACTTC.